This TCR beta chain stems from a study of tumor-infiltrating lymphocytes in oesophageal squamous cell carcinoma. TCRdb re-called the PCR reads with MiXCR, one entry per CDR3 protein. The table has 18,000 or so distinct CDR3 sequences, approximately 39% seen once; the top ten hold around 20%. Between the trimmed V and J ends, which lost 4 bases and 1 base, there was a span of 7 bases. This CDR3 is 13 amino acids long. Per germline, CDR1 MDHEN and CDR2 SYDVKM. The chain has TRBV28 and TRBJ2-5, with a possible D match to TRBD2 (5 bases). The clonotype comes from a female donor with esophageal squamous cell carcinoma. Source material: normal esophageal tissue next to the tumor. CDR3 coding DNA: TGTGCCAGCAGTTCGGGATCCCAAGAGACCCAGTACTTC. The encoded protein is CASSSGSQETQYF.